This T cell receptor (beta chain) was retrieved from a study of T-cell memory formation after mild COVID-19. This clonotype has a count of ten or more. Its antigen is not identified. General observations from the study: Second-wave clones with a day 37 peak had unconfirmed SARS-CoV-2 specificity. Clones shrinking between day 15 and 85 showed a balanced CD4/CD8 split, and those that grew later tilted toward CD4+.

cDNA libraries for TCR alpha and TCR beta, carrying sample barcodes and UMIs, came from 5'RACE with constant-segment primers. TCRdb independently ran MiXCR on the 5' RACE reads; one entry per CDR3 protein. This table has some 120,000 distinct CDR3 sequences, about 6.5% appearing once. Sequencing was done on a sample of PBMCs or a T cell subset sorted from them (not recorded which). The sequence was obtained from an adult woman who had mild COVID-19 (a few samples of this study predate the infection). Cell type and time point are not known.

CDR3 nucleotides: TGTGCCAGCCGACGACAGATCTCCTACGAGCAGTACTTC. This codes for CASRRQISYEQYF. The gene calls are TRBV6-5 and TRBJ2-7; the D gene is possibly TRBD1 (5 bases). CDR1 MNHEY and CDR2 SVGAGI come from the germline V gene. Trimming left V 8 bases short and J 0 bases short, with 11 bases between. CDR3 length: 13 amino acids.